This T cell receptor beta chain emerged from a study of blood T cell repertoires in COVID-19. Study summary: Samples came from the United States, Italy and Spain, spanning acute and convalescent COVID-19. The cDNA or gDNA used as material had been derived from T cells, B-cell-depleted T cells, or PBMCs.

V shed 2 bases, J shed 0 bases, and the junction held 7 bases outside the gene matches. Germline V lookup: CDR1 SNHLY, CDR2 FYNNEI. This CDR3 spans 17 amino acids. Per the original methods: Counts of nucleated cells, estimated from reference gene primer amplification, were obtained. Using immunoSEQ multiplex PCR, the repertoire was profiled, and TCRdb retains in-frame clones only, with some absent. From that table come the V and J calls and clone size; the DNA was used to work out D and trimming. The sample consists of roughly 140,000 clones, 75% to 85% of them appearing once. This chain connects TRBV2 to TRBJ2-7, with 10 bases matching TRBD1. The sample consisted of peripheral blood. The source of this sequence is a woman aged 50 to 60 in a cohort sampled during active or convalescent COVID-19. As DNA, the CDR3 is TGTGCCAGCAGTGAAAGGAGACAGGGGGCTCACTCCTACGAGCAGTACTTC. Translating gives CASSERRQGAHSYEQYF.